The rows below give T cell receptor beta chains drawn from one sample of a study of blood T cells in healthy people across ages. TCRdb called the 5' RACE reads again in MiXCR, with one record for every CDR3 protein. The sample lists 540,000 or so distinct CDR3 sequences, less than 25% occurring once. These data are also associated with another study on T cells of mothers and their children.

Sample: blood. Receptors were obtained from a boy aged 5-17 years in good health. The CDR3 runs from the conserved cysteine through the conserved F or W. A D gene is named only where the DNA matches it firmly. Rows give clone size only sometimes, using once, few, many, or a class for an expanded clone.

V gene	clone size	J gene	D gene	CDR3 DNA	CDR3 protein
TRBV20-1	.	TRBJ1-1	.	TGCAGTGCTAAAGGGGGTCCTGAAGCTTTCTTT	CSAKGGPEAFF
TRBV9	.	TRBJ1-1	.	TGTGCCAGCAGCGGGGGGGTGAACACTGAAGCTTTCTTT	CASSGGVNTEAFF
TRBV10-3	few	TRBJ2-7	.	TGTGCCATCAGTGAGCCGTTTAGAGGGGTCTTCTCCTACGAGCAGTACTTC	CAISEPFRGVFSYEQYF
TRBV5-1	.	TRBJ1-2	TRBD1	TGCGCCAGCAGCTTGGGGGGACAGAACTTATATGGCTACACCTTC	CASSLGGQNLYGYTF
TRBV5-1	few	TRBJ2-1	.	TGCGCCAGCAGCTTGGGACATAAAGAAAATGAGCAGTTCTTC	CASSLGHKENEQFF
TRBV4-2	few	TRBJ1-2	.	TGTGCCAGCAGCCAAGTAGGCGGTGTCGTGGGGGCAGGCTACACCTTC	CASSQVGGVVGAGYTF
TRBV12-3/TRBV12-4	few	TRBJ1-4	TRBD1	TGTGCCAGCAGTTCAGTAGGGACAGCCCTTGCAACTAATGAAAAACTGTTTTTT	CASSSVGTALATNEKLFF
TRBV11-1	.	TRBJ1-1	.	TGTGCCAGCAGCGCCCTGTTAAGGGGCTCTGAAGCTTTCTTT	CASSALLRGSEAFF
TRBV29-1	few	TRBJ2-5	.	TGCAGCGTTATTGAGGGAGAGACCCAGTACTTC	CSVIEGETQYF
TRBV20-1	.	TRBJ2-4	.	TGCAGTGCAAAGAGGACAGACTTTATGCTAGCCAAAAACATTCAGTACTTC	CSAKRTDFMLAKNIQYF
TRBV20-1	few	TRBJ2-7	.	TGCAGTGCTAGCCAGGTTAGCTCCTACGAGCAGTACTTC	CSASQVSSYEQYF